This T cell receptor (beta chain) was documented in a study of cytomegalovirus exposure and HLA in healthy donors (dated by TCRdb to 2015 to 2018). Notes on the research overall: An earlier analysis of roughly 630 of the donors reported 276 Gb of sequence data and some 120 million unique TCR beta sequences from around 200 million T cells. Approximately 310 gigabases of sequencing data and 78 million or so unique TCR sequences were included in an early release covering 500 to 750 HLA-typed donors. Among the roughly 390 genotyped donors, around 79% belonged to the genetic ancestry cluster associated with self-reported Caucasian donors. The study aimed to test whether cataloging public T cell receptors could reveal signatures of past pathogen exposure. The study used immunosequencing to profile the T cell repertoires of approximately 630 subjects and linked those repertoires to cytomegalovirus serostatus. Along with the approximately 650-subject first cohort, a separate validation cohort of around 110 different subjects was used. To predict cytomegalovirus infection status, the study combined high-throughput TCR immunosequencing, statistical association of individual TCRs with disease status, and machine learning. To study patterns of TCR occurrence, a later analysis re-analyzed previously published TCR beta repertoires from 550 to 800 donors and added high-resolution HLA genotyping. Rather than using new phenotypic data, the later analysis identified candidate immune exposures from TCR beta sequences and from how often those sequences occurred across donors. An earlier analysis of 587 of the donors used high-throughput TCR beta sequencing to judge whether each TCR beta V gene segment behaved as functional or pseudogenic. Alongside the repertoire data, information on donor age, sex, ethnicity and CMV serostatus was compiled. Genome-wide SNP genotypes for about three fifths of the roughly 670 donors were used in a later genetic analysis, which treated that subset as a discovery cohort. All discovery cohort repertoires had been generated on a single sequencing platform. Class I and class II HLA loci were covered by the typing at four-digit resolution. Typing coverage differed by locus: A, B, C, DRB1 and DQB1 were typed in about 620-640 donors, DQA1 in about 550, DPA1 in some 600, and DPB1 in around 440. Several DR-DQ haplotypes were treated as single units for association and clustering because of strong linkage in the cohort. Among roughly 400 genotyped donors of the cohort, an average of roughly 240,000 unique TCR beta nucleotide sequences were sequenced per donor, around 20% of them non-productive.

Libraries were made using the immunoSEQ multiplex PCR assay. For the multiplex PCR, a mixture combining 60 forward primers for TCR Vbeta segments and 13 reverse primers for TCR Jbeta segments was used. A multiplex PCR assay on genomic DNA amplified the CDR3 region of rearranged TCR beta genes. Amplified TCR beta libraries were sequenced as 87-base-pair reads on the Illumina HiSeq System. For the original study's pipeline: Across the 500 to 700 repertoires, a later analysis counted tens of millions of unique TCR beta chains, 9.5 million to 13 million of which were shared by at least two donors. A nearest-neighbor algorithm error-corrected the raw reads and collapsed the reads into unique sequences, merging closely related sequences to remove PCR and sequencing errors. To assign V, D and J gene segments, CDR3 sequences were aligned to IMGT reference sequences. Each retained sequence needed at least a six-nucleotide match to both a V gene segment and a J gene segment. A rearrangement counted as productive if the CDR3 had no stop codons and remained in frame with V and J, and every other rearrangement counted as non-productive. Following IMGT convention, CDR3 was defined as the stretch from the second conserved V-encoded cysteine to the conserved J-encoded phenylalanine. The earlier analysis of about 500 of the donors excluded sequences that lacked an unambiguous match to a single V gene segment. An earlier analysis of over 450 of the donors classified V segments as functional when productive rearrangements were above 56.7% and as segregating when the standard deviation between donors was above 5%. A statistical classification framework was built to diagnose cytomegalovirus status from the catalog of TCR beta chain sequences. A later analysis assigned V and J genes by comparing TCR nucleotide sequences with IMGT/GENE-DB human TR gene sequences. In a later analysis, CDR3 sequences and most-parsimonious VDJ recombination scenarios were assigned using the TCRdist pipeline. In a later analysis, each TCR beta chain was defined by its CDR3 amino acid sequence together with its V-gene family, and reads lacking a unique V-gene family were excluded. To address suspected cross-contamination and a sequencing artifact, a later analysis removed 592 highly shared, low-generation-probability nucleotide sequences. For each public chain, a later analysis derived a clonal expansion index from normalized ranks of inferred template counts within each repertoire. A later analysis computed generation probabilities with a VDJ recombination model fitted to out-of-frame rearrangements, and checked the results against IGoR. A later analysis scored TCR-TCR, TCR-HLA and TCR-CMV co-occurrence with hypergeometric tests, applying a repertoire-size bias correction to TCR pairs. False discovery rates were estimated in a later analysis by permuting HLA or CMV assignments 20 times. In a later analysis, co-occurring TCRs were grouped with DBSCAN, and TCRdist sequence similarity was added when clustering was performed within HLA-allele-positive subsets. For co-occurrence clustering, repertoires with fewer than 30,000 or more than 120,000 public chains were excluded, along with several repertoires with anomalous nucleotide sharing. Entries here come from immuneACCESS through TCRdb and include only in-frame sequences with V and J called. Some clones fail to appear in such tables; in the studies checked, an unresolved V gene covers under half of the shortfall, and the cause of the remainder is unknown. V, J and clone size are those of that table, while D and trimming were read from the DNA. A total of around 150,000 clones appear in this sample, 68% of them only once. Less than 1.5% of the sample is taken by the ten largest.

The CDR3 starts with the cysteine, ends with the phenylalanine, and has 15 residues. The DNA shown is the 45-base CDR3, in frame from base 1. At the junction V is shortened by 1 base and J by 0 bases, with 4 bases in between. Per the germline V gene, SGHDN is the CDR1 and FVKESK is the CDR2. On this clone: What antigen it recognizes has not been identified. No much larger clone exists at a distance of one base, and base qualities are not known.

Overall results and qualifications from the work: The authors suggested that the approach could potentially be generalized to other disease states and immunological phenotypes. At a false discovery rate of 0.05, a later analysis linked about 16,000 TCR beta sequences to specific HLA alleles. A later analysis found that TCR association rates varied across HLA loci, with DRB1 alleles showing the most associated TCRs and HLA-C alleles the fewest. Cytomegalovirus status was reported to be diagnosed by the classifier with high specificity and sensitivity in both the original and validation cohorts. Most TCR sequences were observed very rarely across donors, whereas some public TCRs were present in many individuals. In a later analysis, several top co-occurrence clusters were reported to appear linked to parvovirus B19, influenza, CMV and Epstein-Barr virus. An association between a missense DCLRE1C variant and V-gene and J-gene trimming of TCR beta chains was found in a later genetic analysis and replicated in an independent cohort. Correlated functional status among segregating V segments might be attributable to linkage disequilibrium, but an unknown experimental factor could not be ruled out. In this cohort, only TCR beta chains were sequenced, and detectable features were limited by the absence of alpha or paired-chain data. Some IMGT-functional V segments, including TRBV6-2 and TRBV6-3, could not be distinguished by the 87-base-pair reads and were therefore excluded. A further reported finding was that TCR beta sequences accurately predicted the HLA-A and HLA-B alleles for most subjects in the first cohort. In an earlier analysis of a few hundred of the donors, most TCR beta V segments were observed in productive rearrangements about 90% or about 30% of the time, broadly matching IMGT annotations. Immune exposure information for the cohort was limited to CMV serostatus. In vitro tests confirmed that a few of the cytomegalovirus-associated TCR beta chains recognize cytomegalovirus antigens. A cluster of highly shared sequence variants was judged likely to be a technical artifact of the sequencing pipeline. When HLA alleles, especially DR and DQ, strongly co-occurred, TCR associations were difficult to assign to individual alleles. The study listed 164 TCR beta chains as associated with cytomegalovirus. Sequencing depth was assumed to be roughly uniform across donors in the presence/absence analyses, though that assumption may not hold. Compared with the roughly 710-donor mean, donors in an Asian-associated ancestry cluster had fewer N-insertions in productive TCRs, according to a later genetic analysis. Most CMV-associated TCR beta chains appeared to be HLA-restricted in a later analysis, and the HLA associations seemed to be driven largely by CMV exposure. HLA typing was unavailable for some donors at each locus, so association tests used only the typed subset. A later analysis found that HLA-associated TCR beta chains were more clonally expanded and had lower generation probabilities than equally common non-associated chains. Because counts were too low, roughly 17 rarely observed V segments, including chromosome 9 orphons, were left out of the earlier analysis of some 600 of the donors.

In total, approximately 610 healthy bone marrow donors made up the cohort. At the time of sampling, every cohort member was nominally healthy, though immune exposures that went unrecorded were likely present. The donor was CMV seronegative and was included in the group of a few hundred seronegative cohort members. Every donor gave a peripheral blood sample, and the peripheral blood mononuclear cells from that sample were used for TCR beta sequencing. The Qiagen DNeasy Blood Extraction Kit was used to extract genomic DNA from the blood cell samples. The TCR sequence derives from a man in his fifties or sixties in good health and CMV-seronegative. What was sequenced was PBMCs. The chain links TRBV14 with TRBJ2-6, with the D gene call left open. The sequenced DNA: TGTGCCAGCAGCCAAGCCCGCTCTGGGGCCAACGTCCTGACTTTC. This translates into CASSQARSGANVLTF.